This TCR beta chain derives from a study of blood T cell repertoires in COVID-19. Study summary: The analysed material was cDNA or gDNA that came from T cells, B-cell-depleted T cells, or PBMCs.

The table came from immunoSEQ multiplex PCR; TCRdb's copy has only in-frame clones and leaves some out. This repertoire shows approximately 170,000 clones, around 84% found once; its top ten account for roughly 8.6%. Participant ages covered roughly 18 to 89 years across about two dozen US areas. Participants had their cohort set by participant-reported clinical history. Cohort 3 recovered donors had two negative PCRs, clearance, or symptom resolution. Germline-derived CDR1 and CDR2 are SGHVS and FQNEAQ. CDR3 size: 15 residues. V shed 5 bases and J 4 bases; nucleotides not matched to a gene: 4. The sequenced material came from PBMCs or T cells enriched from blood (not recorded which). This chain uses TRBV7-8 with TRBJ2-1, with 11 bases matching TRBD2. The TCR was taken from a woman in her fifties or sixties who had recovered from COVID-19. This chain's CDR3 is CASSTSGSFYNEQFF. The CDR3, as DNA: TGTGCCAGCAGCACTAGCGGGAGTTTTTACAATGAGCAGTTCTTC.